This T cell receptor beta chain was identified during a study of cytomegalovirus exposure and HLA in healthy donors. In the study overall: Findings of an earlier analysis included about 100 million unique TCR beta sequences from roughly 180 million T cells. Findings of the study overall: Previously analyzed data showed that most TCR beta V segments were productive at a frequency of about 87% or about 30%.

The CDR3 totals 9 residues. The V gene's germline CDR1 is SSHAT and CDR2 FNYEAQ (reference sequence). V was cut by 5 bases and J by 16 bases, with 9 bases left in between. Primers for the PCR totalled 60 Vbeta and 13 Jbeta. The protocol was immunoSEQ multiplex PCR, while the TCRdb copy is restricted to in-frame clones and leaves out a portion. The data contain fewer than 250,000 clones, 78% of them singletons. For this clone: Its antigen is unidentified.

This TCR was sampled from a male donor in good health and CMV-seronegative. The sample consisted of PBMCs. The chain joins TRBV7-7 to TRBJ2-1, with D hard to call. The CDR3 coding sequence is TGTGCCAGCAGCCCGCAAGCTTTCTTC. Its translation is CASSPQAFF.